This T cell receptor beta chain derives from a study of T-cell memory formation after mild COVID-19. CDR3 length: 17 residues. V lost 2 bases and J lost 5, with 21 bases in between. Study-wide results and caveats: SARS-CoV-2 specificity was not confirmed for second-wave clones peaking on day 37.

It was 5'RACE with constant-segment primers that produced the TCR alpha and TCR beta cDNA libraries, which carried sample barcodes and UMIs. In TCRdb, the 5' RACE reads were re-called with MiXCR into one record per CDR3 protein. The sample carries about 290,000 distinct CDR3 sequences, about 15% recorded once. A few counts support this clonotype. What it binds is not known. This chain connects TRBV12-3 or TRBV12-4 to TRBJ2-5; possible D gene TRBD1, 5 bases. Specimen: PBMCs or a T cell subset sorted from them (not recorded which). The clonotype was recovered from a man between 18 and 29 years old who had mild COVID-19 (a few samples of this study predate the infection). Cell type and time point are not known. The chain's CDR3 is CASSLSGGHQTLETQYF. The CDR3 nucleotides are TGTGCCAGCAGTTTATCAGGCGGACATCAAACCTTGGAGACCCAGTACTTC.